This TCR beta chain appears in the sequencing data of a study of T and B cells in COVID-19 patients. Study outcomes and limitations: Exclusive to the recovered cohort were roughly 2,300 TCR clusters, 30 to 40 of them with low generation probability. Sorted SARS-CoV-2-responsive or tetramer+ T cells and CD4+, regulatory and CD8+ subsets were not yet sequenced.

V was cut by 4 bases and J by 2 bases, with 15 bases left in between. Germline V lookup: CDR1 LGHNA, CDR2 YSLEER. The CDR3 contains 16 residues. BIOMED2 TRB-A/B primer pools were used in multiplex TRB PCR. Using its own MiXCR run on the multiplex PCR reads, TCRdb lists one record per CDR3 protein. The repertoire has several thousand distinct CDR3 sequences, about 22% of them found once; the top ten carry roughly an eighth. From blood, roughly 220-550 ng of genomic DNA served as TRB template. Concerning this clonotype: The antigen is unknown.

The rearrangement uses TRBV4-3 and TRBJ2-1, with D tentatively TRBD1 or TRBD2 (5 bases each). Input material: blood. The sequence derives from a human donor with active COVID-19. The CDR3 nucleotides read TGCGCCAGCAGCCCCTTCGAGGGGAAGACCTACAATGAGCAGTTCTTC. Translating it yields CASSPFEGKTYNEQFF.